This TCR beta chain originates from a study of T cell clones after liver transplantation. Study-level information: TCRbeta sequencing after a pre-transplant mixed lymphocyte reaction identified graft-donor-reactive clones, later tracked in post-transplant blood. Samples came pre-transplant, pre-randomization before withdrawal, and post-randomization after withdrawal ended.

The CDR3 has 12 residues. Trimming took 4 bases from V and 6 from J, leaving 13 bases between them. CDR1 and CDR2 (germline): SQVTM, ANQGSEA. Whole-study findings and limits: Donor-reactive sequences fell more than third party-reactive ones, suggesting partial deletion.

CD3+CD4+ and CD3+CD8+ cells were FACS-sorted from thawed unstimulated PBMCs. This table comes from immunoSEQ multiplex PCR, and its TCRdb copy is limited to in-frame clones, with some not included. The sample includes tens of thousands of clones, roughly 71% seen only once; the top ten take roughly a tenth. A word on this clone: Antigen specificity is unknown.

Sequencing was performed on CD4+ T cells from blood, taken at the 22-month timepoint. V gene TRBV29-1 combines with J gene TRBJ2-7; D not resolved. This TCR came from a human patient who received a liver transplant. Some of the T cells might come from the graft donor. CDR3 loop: CSVVVWWGEQYF. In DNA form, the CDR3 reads TGCAGCGTTGTGGTCTGGTGGGGCGAGCAGTACTTC.